This T cell receptor beta chain emerged from a study of CD4 T cells in relation to SARS-CoV-2 and coronaviruses. Germline trimming cut 4 bases from V and 2 bases from J; bases unmatched to any gene: 11. The CDR3 totals 16 residues. CDR1 is SGHDT, CDR2 YYEEEE, per germline. Clones were read by immunoSEQ multiplex PCR, and TCRdb kept only the in-frame ones, dropping some. The table includes some 26,000 clones, just under 75% detected once. The unexposed donors gave CD4+ T cells in about 2010-2018, prior to COVID-19. CD4+ T cells were isolated from the cells after about nine days of culture. Notes on this clone: Its target is unknown.

The receptor's source is a human donor in good health. The V gene is TRBV5-6, the J gene TRBJ2-7; 8 nucleotides align to TRBD1. Sequenced input: CD4+ T cells from PBMCs, cultured in vitro. CDR3 in DNA: TGTGCCAGCAGCCCCGCCCGTCGGGGACAGGCCTACGAGCAGTACTTC. Translated: CASSPARRGQAYEQYF.